The 2 T cell receptor beta chains presented below share a single source sample, sequenced in a study of blood T cell repertoires in COVID-19. TCRdb's copy holds only in-frame clones and misses some; the assay was immunoSEQ multiplex PCR. Among roughly 66,000 clones listed, roughly 80% were seen once. The sequenced sample was peripheral blood. These receptors all stem from a man aged 60 to 69 with acute or convalescent COVID-19.

The chain links TRBV15 to TRBJ1-5; D is unresolved. This CDR3 comprises 14 residues. CDR1 is LNHNV and CDR2 is YYDKDF in the germline V gene (reference sequence). V gave up 5 bases and J gave up 3 bases, with 11 bases separating them. The CDR3 region is CATSRGIINQPQHF. The CDR3 DNA is TGTGCCACCAGCCGCGGGATAATCAATCAGCCCCAGCATTTT.

About this clone itself: Germline is not matched at one junction end, which may reflect a read error. The chain couples TRBV6-1 to TRBJ1-5, with TRBD1 as a possible D gene (5 bases). The CDR3 runs 17 residues. CDR1 MNHNS and CDR2 SASEGT come from the germline V gene. In nucleotides, the CDR3 is TGTGCCAGCAGAGAAGGTACGCCAGGGTATAGCAATCAGCCCCAGCATTTT. This codes for CASREGTPGYSNQPQHF.